This T cell receptor beta chain derives from a study of T cells of healthy individuals. The V end was cut by 5 bases, the J end by 9 bases, with 13 bases between. Germline loops: CDR1 SGHAT, CDR2 FQNNGV. The CDR3 covers 12 residues. MiXCR, run by TCRdb on the 5' RACE reads, gives a single entry per CDR3 protein. The data hold some 100,000 distinct CDR3 sequences, with approximately 16% observed a single time. This chain links TRBV11-2 with TRBJ1-1, with D unclear. The TCR was taken from a human donor in good health. CDR3 DNA: TGTGCCAGCAGCGCTACCGGGGTCAAAGCTTTCTTT. Protein product: CASSATGVKAFF.